This T cell receptor (beta chain) was retrieved from a study of cytomegalovirus exposure and HLA in healthy donors. This clone has just a few counts. The J segment lost 1 base and the V segment lost 6 bases, leaving 7 bases of the junction unmatched. Germline loops: CDR1 MDHEN, CDR2 SYDVKM. CDR3 size: 16 residues. The primer mix had 60 Vbeta and 13 Jbeta primers. Sequencing used immunoSEQ multiplex PCR; TCRdb keeps in-frame clones, though not all of them. The repertoire holds 180,000 or so clones, with approximately 78% as singletons. This rearrangement joins TRBV28 to TRBJ1-5; 9 bases are a match to TRBD1. Material for sequencing was PBMCs. This TCR was sampled from a woman in her forties or fifties in good health and CMV-seropositive. CDR3 protein: CASRLTGGRSNQPQHF. The CDR3 nucleotides are TGTGCCAGCAGGCTTACAGGGGGCAGGAGCAATCAGCCCCAGCATTTT.